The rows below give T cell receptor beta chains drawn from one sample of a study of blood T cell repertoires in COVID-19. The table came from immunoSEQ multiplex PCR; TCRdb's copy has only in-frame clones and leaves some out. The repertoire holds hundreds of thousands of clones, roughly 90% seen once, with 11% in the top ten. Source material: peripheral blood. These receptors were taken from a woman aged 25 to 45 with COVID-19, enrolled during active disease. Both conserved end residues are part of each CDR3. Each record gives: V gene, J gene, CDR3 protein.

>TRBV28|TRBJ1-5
CASSLQGAAQPQHF
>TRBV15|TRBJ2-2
CATSRVGGRAEGYTGELFF
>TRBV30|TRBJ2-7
CAWSVSGDEQYF
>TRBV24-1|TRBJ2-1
CATSEAALSNEQFF
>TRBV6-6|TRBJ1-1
CAGRETNTEAFF
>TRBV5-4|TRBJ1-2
CASSLERYGYTF
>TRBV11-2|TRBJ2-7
CASSLASLAGSYEQYF
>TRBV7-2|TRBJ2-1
CASSLVESNEQFF
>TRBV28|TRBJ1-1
CASSLFRGPEAFF
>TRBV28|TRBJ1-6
CASSLGGVSPLHF
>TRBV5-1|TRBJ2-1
CASSWGLDTSYNEQFF
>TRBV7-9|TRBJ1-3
CASSYNPGLGVNTIYF